This TCR beta chain was sequenced during a study of T cell repertoires in cytomegalovirus infection. Study results and limitations: In two of eight donors, the top clonotype was HLA-C-restricted CMV-specific.

The CDR3 runs 16 residues. Trimming removed 4 bases from V and 0 bases from J, with 15 bases in between. About this clonotype: Its cognate antigen is unknown.

TCRdb re-derived calls from the reads in MiXCR, one entry per CDR3 protein. This table holds 350,000 to 500,000 distinct CDR3 sequences, roughly 31% found once. Sample: PBMCs. This clonotype was obtained from a human donor in good health (CMV status not recorded). Some clones in this sample may be carry-over from other donors' samples. The chain recombines TRBV12-3 or TRBV12-4 with TRBJ1-1; D may be TRBD1 (6 bases). The CDR3 loop is CASSWGPARLNTEAFF. CDR3 DNA: TGTGCCAGCAGTTGGGGGCCGGCCAGATTGAACACTGAAGCTTTCTTT.